This T cell receptor beta chain is drawn from a study of blood T cell repertoires in COVID-19. Study-wide context: Samples representing acute and convalescent COVID-19 were sourced from the United States, Italy and Spain.

Clones were sequenced by immunoSEQ multiplex PCR, and TCRdb holds only the in-frame ones, with some missing. The table shows a few hundred thousand clones, with 70% to 90% occurring only once. The receptor comes from a woman aged 45-59 years who had been exposed to COVID-19. Input material: PBMCs or T cells enriched from blood (not recorded which).

The CDR3 region has the DNA TGCGCCACTTCAAAAAGGACAGGGGGCCAAAATGAGCAGTTCTTC. This sequence encodes CATSKRTGGQNEQFF. This chain uses TRBV5-1 with TRBJ2-1, with 11 nucleotides matching TRBD1. V lost 9 bases to trimming and J lost 7 bases; unmatched junction nucleotides: 12. Looked up from germline, CDR1 is SGHRS and CDR2 is YFSETQ. The CDR3 is 15 amino acids.